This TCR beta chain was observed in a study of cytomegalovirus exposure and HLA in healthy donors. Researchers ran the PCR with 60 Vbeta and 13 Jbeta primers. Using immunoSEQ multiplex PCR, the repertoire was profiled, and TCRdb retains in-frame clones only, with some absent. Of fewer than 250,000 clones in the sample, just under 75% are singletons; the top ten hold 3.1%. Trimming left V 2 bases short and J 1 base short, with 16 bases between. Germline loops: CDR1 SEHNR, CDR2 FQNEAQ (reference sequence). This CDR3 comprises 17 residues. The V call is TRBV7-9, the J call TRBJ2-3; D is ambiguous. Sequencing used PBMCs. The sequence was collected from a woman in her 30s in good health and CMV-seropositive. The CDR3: CASSLNGAVGRTDTQYF. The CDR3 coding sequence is TGTGCCAGCAGCTTAAACGGAGCTGTGGGTCGCACAGATACGCAGTATTTT.